This is a list of T cell receptor beta chains from one sample in a study of blood T cell repertoires in COVID-19. Assay: immunoSEQ multiplex PCR; the TCRdb copy retains only in-frame clones and omits some. The data hold 140,000 to 150,000 clones, with 81% observed a single time. Sequencing was carried out using peripheral blood. Every receptor here comes from a human donor with acute or convalescent COVID-19. The donor label of this sample is uncertain. Each CDR3 is given with its conserved first and last residue. Fields, in order: clone size, D gene, V gene, J gene, CDR3 protein, CDR3 DNA. D genes are given only for firm matches. Size is omitted from some rows. Given values are once, few, many or a class for expanded clones.

>.|.|TRBV27|TRBJ1-1
CASSFSPGNTEAFF
TGTGCCAGCAGTTTCTCCCCAGGAAACACTGAAGCTTTCTTT
>.|TRBD2|TRBV7-8|TRBJ2-7
CASSLGLAGEQGEQYF
TGTGCCAGCAGCTTGGGACTAGCGGGGGAGCAAGGCGAGCAGTACTTC
>.|.|TRBV9|TRBJ1-2
CASSAGSRFAYGYTF
TGTGCCAGCAGCGCCGGTTCGAGGTTTGCGTATGGCTACACCTTC
>.|TRBD2|TRBV5-8|TRBJ2-3
CASSFGTSGDTDTQYF
TGTGCCAGCAGCTTCGGGACTAGCGGGGACACAGATACGCAGTATTTT
>.|.|TRBV11-2|TRBJ2-4
CASSPGTSLAKNIQYF
TGTGCCAGCAGCCCCGGGACATCCTTAGCCAAAAACATTCAGTACTTC
>.|TRBD1|TRBV7-9|TRBJ1-1
CASSYGAGGLTLTEAFF
TGTGCCAGCAGCTATGGGGCAGGGGGCCTTACATTGACTGAAGCTTTCTTT
>.|TRBD1|TRBV28|TRBJ1-2
CATIPPGQGFSGYTF
TGTGCCACCATCCCCCCGGGACAGGGGTTTTCTGGCTACACCTTC
>.|.|TRBV5-5|TRBJ1-1
CASSLRPQVANTEAFF
TGTGCCAGCAGCTTGCGCCCACAGGTTGCGAACACTGAAGCTTTCTTT
>few|.|TRBV9|TRBJ1-6
CASSVAGESPLHF
TGTGCCAGCAGCGTAGCCGGGGAATCACCCCTCCACTTT
>.|.|TRBV7-9|TRBJ1-5
CASSSSGALNQPQHF
TGTGCCAGCAGCTCCTCTGGAGCCCTCAATCAGCCCCAGCATTTT
>.|.|TRBV5-6|TRBJ1-5
CASSFGGQPQHF
TGTGCCAGCAGCTTCGGGGGGCAGCCCCAGCATTTT
>few|TRBD1|TRBV2|TRBJ1-2
CASSGTGVHGYTF
TGTGCCAGCAGCGGGACAGGGGTTCATGGCTACACCTTC
>few|.|TRBV24-1|TRBJ2-2
CATSRDSTGELFF
TGTGCCACCAGCCGGGATTCCACCGGGGAGCTGTTTTTT
>.|TRBD1|TRBV5-1|TRBJ1-6
CASSLRGQGNSPLHF
TGCGCCAGCAGCTTGCGCGGACAGGGTAATTCACCCCTCCACTTT
>.|TRBD2|TRBV24-1|TRBJ2-3
CATSDSLADTTDTQYF
TGTGCCACCAGTGATTCCCTAGCGGATACCACAGATACGCAGTATTTT
>once|.|TRBV24-1|TRBJ2-1
CATSGGGTYNEQFF
TGTGCCACCAGTGGGGGAGGCACCTACAATGAGCAGTTCTTC
>.|TRBD1|TRBV30|TRBJ1-5
CAWSARQGAQPQHF
TGTGCCTGGAGTGCTAGACAGGGGGCCCAGCCCCAGCATTTT
>.|.|TRBV28|TRBJ1-1
CASFPGTGNTEAFF
TGTGCCAGCTTTCCCGGGACTGGGAACACTGAAGCTTTCTTT
>.|.|TRBV15|TRBJ2-7
CATSPGAFSYEQYF
TGTGCCACCTCGCCAGGGGCCTTCTCCTACGAGCAGTACTTC
>.|.|TRBV5-1|TRBJ1-2
CASSFRDSGFGYTF
TGCGCCAGCAGCTTTAGGGACTCTGGGTTTGGCTACACCTTC
>.|.|TRBV4-1|TRBJ1-2
CASSQDRSLRGYTF
TGCGCCAGCAGCCAAGATAGAAGTCTACGTGGCTACACCTTC
>.|.|TRBV27|TRBJ2-2
CASSPEPEGAGELFF
TGTGCCAGCAGCCCAGAACCCGAGGGAGCCGGGGAGCTGTTTTTT
>.|.|TRBV15|TRBJ2-7
CATSREGTSVEQYF
TGTGCCACCAGCAGAGAAGGGACATCGGTCGAGCAGTACTTC
>.|.|TRBV5-1|TRBJ1-1
CASSPGGETEAFF
TGCGCCAGCAGTCCTGGAGGTGAGACTGAAGCTTTCTTT
>.|.|TRBV6-6|TRBJ2-7
CASKLGGAYEQYF
TGTGCCAGCAAACTAGGGGGGGCCTACGAGCAGTACTTC
>.|.|TRBV19|TRBJ2-3
CASSIVGRGTDTQYF
TGTGCCAGTAGTATAGTGGGCAGGGGAACAGATACGCAGTATTTT
>few|.|TRBV3-1/TRBV3-2|TRBJ1-1
CASSQITGYTEAFF
TGTGCCAGCAGCCAGATAACAGGGTACACTGAAGCTTTCTTT
>.|.|TRBV20-1|TRBJ2-5
CSASVQETQYF
TGCAGTGCTAGTGTCCAGGAGACCCAGTACTTC
>.|TRBD1|TRBV14|TRBJ1-2
CASSQAGGQFFHGYTF
TGTGCCAGCAGCCAAGCCGGGGGACAGTTTTTCCATGGCTACACCTTC
>.|.|TRBV7-9|TRBJ1-2
CASSHDFNYGYTF
TGTGCCAGCAGCCACGACTTTAACTATGGCTACACCTTC
>.|TRBD1|TRBV6-5|TRBJ1-4
CASRVGTATNEKLFF
TGTGCCAGCAGGGTCGGGACAGCCACTAATGAAAAACTGTTTTTT
>.|TRBD2|TRBV2|TRBJ2-3
CASRPTSGTFDTQYF
TGTGCCAGCAGACCGACTAGCGGTACTTTCGATACGCAGTATTTT